Below, 12 T cell receptor beta chains from the same sample are listed, as sequenced in a study of blood T cell repertoires in COVID-19. Sequencing used immunoSEQ multiplex PCR; TCRdb keeps in-frame clones, though not all of them. The sample includes around 69,000 clones, roughly nine tenths of them seen just once. Sequences were obtained from peripheral blood. All receptors derive from a woman aged 50 to 65 with active COVID-19.

The chain carries TRBV4-2 and TRBJ2-7; 7 bases are shared with TRBD1. CDR3 length equals 15 residues. Trimming cost V 1 base and J 2 bases; bases outside gene matches: 5. From germline, CDR1 is LGHNA and CDR2 YNFKEQ. CDR3 nucleotides: TGTGCCAGCAGCCAAGTCGGGCAGGGGGCCTACGAGCAGTACTTC. This sequence encodes CASSQVGQGAYEQYF.

The rearrangement uses TRBV18 and TRBJ2-1; 11 bases agree with TRBD1. This CDR3 has 17 residues. V shed 0 bases and J 4 bases; nucleotides not matched to a gene: 5. Germline assignment: CDR1 KGHSH and CDR2 LQKENI. The CDR3 loop is CASSPPLGTGGYNEQFF. In nucleotides, the CDR3 is TGTGCCAGCTCACCACCGTTAGGGACAGGGGGTTACAATGAGCAGTTCTTC. Together with reference TRBV18 and TRBJ2-1, the CDR3 gives the full variable domain: NAGVMQNPRHLVRRRGQEARLRCSPMKGHSHVYWYRQLPEEGLKFMVYLQKENIIDESGMPKERFSAEFPKEGPSILRIQQVVRGDSAAYFCASSPPLGTGGYNEQFFGPGTRLTVL.

The CDR3 loop is CARSQDNRTSGSSYEQYF. CDR3 sequence (DNA): TGTGCCAGAAGCCAAGACAACCGGACTAGCGGGAGCTCCTACGAGCAGTACTTC. V usage is TRBV7-5 and J usage is TRBJ2-7; TRBD2 is taken as the D call from the table, unchecked against the DNA. TRBV7-5 is flagged as a pseudogene. The CDR3 runs 18 residues.

The chain recombines TRBV2 with TRBJ1-1; tentative D call: TRBD1 (6 bases). Germline V gene data show CDR1 as SNHLY and CDR2 as FYNNEI. V was shortened by 3 bases and J by 4 bases, with 15 bases between the two germline ends. The CDR3 is made up of 15 amino acids. For the CDR3, the DNA is TGTGCCAGCAGTGATGGGCGGGAGGGGGGCACTGAAGCTTTCTTT. This gives the protein CASSDGREGGTEAFF.

The chain carries TRBV27 and TRBJ2-2; D possibly corresponds to TRBD1 (6 bases). The CDR3 contains 14 residues. V was pared by 5 bases and J by 2 bases, with 9 bases between. The germline V gene encodes CDR1 MNHEY and CDR2 SMNVEV (reference sequence). The CDR3 here is CASSPQGNTGELFF. DNA for the CDR3: TGTGCCAGCAGTCCACAGGGAAACACCGGGGAGCTGTTTTTT.

CDR3 nucleotides: TGTGCCAGCAGTTTGGGGCAGGGAACAGATACGCAGTATTTT. Its protein product is CASSLGQGTDTQYF. The V gene is TRBV27, the J gene TRBJ2-3; TRBD1 might be the D (5 bases). V dropped 3 bases and J dropped 3 bases, with 10 bases sitting between them. Germline CDR1 reads MNHEY; CDR2 reads SMNVEV (reference sequence). The CDR3 length is 14 residues.

This clone has more than one count but fewer than ten. The genes are TRBV2 and TRBJ1-5; no definite D call. CDR3 size: 15 residues. The V end lost 2 bases, the J end lost 5 bases, and 13 bases lay between the germline ends. CDR1 is SNHLY and CDR2 is FYNNEI in the germline V gene. The CDR3: CASSESAGYYQPQHF. The DNA for the CDR3 is TGTGCCAGCAGTGAATCCGCAGGTTATTATCAGCCCCAGCATTTT.

The genes are TRBV30 and TRBJ1-1, with D maybe TRBD1 (6 bases). The V end was cut by 3 bases, the J end by 5 bases, with 16 bases between. Germline assignment: CDR1 GTSNPN and CDR2 SVGIG (reference sequence). CDR3 length: 14 residues. This chain's CDR3 is CAWRSYRERTEAFF. DNA of the CDR3: TGTGCCTGGAGGTCGTACAGGGAGAGGACTGAAGCTTTCTTT.

The chain links TRBV5-5 to TRBJ2-7; 11 positions agree with TRBD2. The CDR3 sequence is 16 residues long. V lost 1 base to trimming and J lost 3 bases; unmatched junction nucleotides: 6. From germline, CDR1 is SGHKS and CDR2 YYEKEE (reference sequence). The CDR3 protein is CASSLNYGTSGYEQYF. The CDR3 nucleotides read TGTGCCAGCAGCTTGAACTACGGGACTAGCGGCTACGAGCAGTACTTC.

This clone was seen a few times. The chain couples TRBV15 to TRBJ2-1, with TRBD1 identical over 8 bases. Germline V gene lookup returns CDR1 LNHNV and CDR2 YYDKDF (reference sequence). Trimming removed 1 base from V and 9 bases from J; junction bases left unmatched: 8. The CDR3 totals 15 residues. The CDR3 spells CATSRVRGRFTEQFF. The CDR3 coding sequence is TGTGCCACCAGCAGAGTCAGGGGGCGATTTACTGAGCAGTTCTTC. Drawing the rest from reference TRBV15 and TRBJ2-1, the complete variable domain is DAMVIQNPRYQVTQFGKPVTLSCSQTLNHNVMYWYQQKSSQAPKLLFHYYDKDFNNEADTPDNFQSRRPNTSFCFLDIRSPGLGDTAMYLCATSRVRGRFTEQFFGPGTRLTVL.

This clone was counted a few times. The chain uses TRBV9 and TRBJ1-2; a possible D gene is TRBD1 (5 bases). Trimming removed 4 bases from V and 8 bases from J, with 15 bases in between. CDR1 is SGDLS, CDR2 YYNGEE, per germline. The CDR3 is 13 residues long. CDR3 in DNA: TGTGCCAGCAGCCAGGGATCGTCAAGCGGCTACACCTTC. Translation: CASSQGSSSGYTF.

The chain uses TRBV9 and TRBJ1-3; maybe TRBD1 (5 bases). V gave up 3 bases and J gave up 2 bases, with 9 bases separating them. The CDR3 loop spans 14 amino acids. The V gene's germline CDR1 is SGDLS and CDR2 YYNGEE. Here the CDR3 DNA reads TGTGCCAGCAGCGCAGGGTACACTGGAAACACCATATATTTT. Protein: CASSAGYTGNTIYF.